These 15 T cell receptor beta chains came from one sample sequenced in a study of cytomegalovirus exposure and HLA in healthy donors. PCR employed 60 Vbeta and 13 Jbeta primers. Generated by immunoSEQ multiplex PCR, the TCRdb table keeps only in-frame clones and is missing some. The profile covers fewer than 150,000 clones, with 77% appearing a single time and 4.5% to 6% taken by the ten largest. Sequenced material: PBMCs. Receptors originate from a woman in her 50s in good health and CMV-seronegative.

As DNA, the CDR3 is TGTGCCAGCAGCGTAGATAGCGGGGGGTCTCCTAGCACAGATACGCAGTATTTT. This sequence encodes CASSVDSGGSPSTDTQYF. This sequence joins TRBV9 and TRBJ2-3, with TRBD2 matching 10 bases. Germline V CDR1 and CDR2: SGDLS, YYNGEE. The V segment lost 0 bases and the J segment 0 bases; nucleotides outside the gene matches: 7. This CDR3 is built from 18 residues.

This clone was detected a few times. This chain links TRBV27 with TRBJ2-7; TRBD1 matches at 8 bases. The CDR3 is 13 amino acids. CDR1 is MNHEY, CDR2 SMNVEV, per germline (reference sequence). The trim removed 6 bases at V and 6 bases at J, leaving 7 bases unmatched. CDR3 protein: CASSERQGSEQYF. For the CDR3, the DNA is TGTGCCAGCAGCGAAAGACAGGGGTCCGAGCAGTACTTC.

V is TRBV27 and J is TRBJ1-1; D not resolved. The CDR3 contains 13 residues. CDR1 MNHEY and CDR2 SMNVEV come from the germline V gene (reference sequence). V lost 3 bases to trimming and J lost 1 base, with 6 bases between them. The CDR3 loop is CASSFIGNTEAFF. In nucleotides, the CDR3 is TGTGCCAGCAGTTTCATCGGGAACACTGAAGCTTTCTTT.

The sample holds a few counts of this clone. This chain joins TRBV6-1 and TRBJ2-7; weak D call: TRBD2 (6 bases). Trimming took 9 bases from V and 2 from J, leaving 17 bases between them. The V gene's germline CDR1 is MNHNS and CDR2 SASEGT. This CDR3 has 14 residues. The CDR3 loop reads CARPNPGETYEQYF. The CDR3 DNA is TGTGCCAGGCCAAACCCGGGAGAGACCTACGAGCAGTACTTC.

The J gene is TRBJ1-2, the V gene TRBV5-1; TRBD1 matches 7 bases. The V segment lost 4 bases and the J segment 4 bases; nucleotides outside the gene matches: 13. Germline V gene sequence: CDR1 SGHRS, CDR2 YFSETQ. The length of the CDR3 is 16 residues. In DNA form, the CDR3 reads TGCGCCAGCAGCCCCGGGGCAGGGGGTGTCGTCTATGGCTACACCTTC. The encoded protein is CASSPGAGGVVYGYTF.

The V call is TRBV5-4, the J call TRBJ2-7; 9 bases fit TRBD1. From germline, CDR1 is SGHNT and CDR2 YYREEE (reference sequence). With 6 bases clipped from V and 5 bases from J, the junction kept 9 bases outside the gene matches. The CDR3 totals 14 residues. The CDR3 loop is CASKKTGGIDEQYF. CDR3 in DNA: TGTGCCAGCAAGAAGACAGGGGGGATTGACGAGCAGTACTTC.

This chain links TRBV6-6 with TRBJ1-1; D might be TRBD1 (5 bases). Trimming removed 8 bases from V and 3 bases from J, with 13 bases in between. The CDR3 sequence is 13 residues long. Per the germline V gene, CDR1 is MNHNY and CDR2 is SVGAGI (reference sequence). The CDR3 DNA reads TGTGCCAGCGGACGGGGGGAGGACACTGAAGCTTTCTTT. Protein product: CASGRGEDTEAFF.

This clone was seen once. The rearrangement links TRBV5-1 to TRBJ1-1; TRBD1 matches at 9 bases. The CDR3 length is 13 residues. Germline V lookup: CDR1 SGHRS, CDR2 YFSETQ. V lost 1 base and J lost 10; bases outside the gene matches: 5. CDR3 region: CASSLTQGALAFF. The CDR3 nucleotides are TGCGCCAGCAGCTTGACACAGGGGGCCCTAGCTTTCTTT.

The chain couples TRBV6-1 to TRBJ2-5, with 8 bases lining up with TRBD1. J gave up 4 bases and V 4 bases, and 5 bases lay outside the gene matches. Germline V CDR1 and CDR2: MNHNS, SASEGT. This CDR3 is 14 amino acids long. This CDR3 is CASSATGVGETQYF. CDR3 DNA sequence: TGTGCCAGCAGTGCGACAGGGGTGGGAGAGACCCAGTACTTC.

The chain carries TRBV15 and TRBJ2-2; 8 bases agree with TRBD2. The length of the CDR3 is 16 residues. J gave up 3 bases and V 3 bases, and 6 bases lay outside the gene matches. Germline CDR1 LNHNV, CDR2 YYDKDF (reference sequence). The CDR3 here is CATSSRLALHTGELFF. As DNA, the CDR3 is TGTGCCACCAGCAGCAGACTAGCGCTACACACCGGGGAGCTGTTTTTT.

J is TRBJ1-3 and V is TRBV28, with D uncertain. The CDR3 sequence is 16 residues long. Trimming shortened V by 2 bases and J by 3 bases, and 14 bases separated the two germline ends. Germline V CDR1 and CDR2: MDHEN, SYDVKM. CDR3: CASSLDPGSSGNTIYF. The CDR3 bases are TGTGCCAGCAGTTTAGACCCGGGGAGTAGTGGAAACACCATATATTTT.

This clone was observed once. J is TRBJ1-1 and V is TRBV7-3, with 8 bases lining up with TRBD1. CDR3 length: 14 residues. Germline V gives CDR1 SGHTA, CDR2 FQGTGA. The V and J ends lost 5 bases and 2 bases, in that order; junction bases with no gene match: 4. The DNA of the CDR3 is TGTGCCAGCAGCCTACAGGGGGGAAACACTGAAGCTTTCTTT. It codes for CASSLQGGNTEAFF.

The chain links TRBV5-1 to TRBJ2-6; weak D call: TRBD1 (6 bases). The length of the CDR3 is 18 residues. Trimming removed 0 bases at V and 4 bases at J, with 17 bases between. Germline V CDR1 and CDR2: SGHRS, YFSETQ. This CDR3 reads CASSLGAGTMGGANVLTF. The CDR3, as DNA: TGCGCCAGCAGCTTGGGGGCAGGGACAATGGGGGGGGCCAACGTCCTGACTTTC.

This chain links TRBV10-2 with TRBJ2-7; possible D gene TRBD1, 5 bases. The CDR3 runs to 16 residues. With 4 bases removed from V and 3 bases from J, the gap between germline ends came to 19 bases. Per germline, CDR1 WSHSY and CDR2 SAAADI. CDR3 sequence reads: CASSANSGASVYEQYF. The CDR3 nucleotides are TGCGCCAGCAGTGCCAACAGTGGGGCATCCGTCTACGAGCAGTACTTC.

This chain uses TRBV5-6 with TRBJ2-1, with 9 positions matching TRBD2. The CDR3 is made up of 15 amino acids. CDR1 and CDR2 (germline): SGHDT, YYEEEE. Germline trimming cut 2 bases from V and 4 bases from J; bases unmatched to any gene: 4. CDR3 in DNA: TGTGCCAGCAGCTTTAGCGGGGGACCTTACAATGAGCAGTTCTTC. Translation gives CASSFSGGPYNEQFF.